This is a list of T cell receptor beta chains from one sample in a study of cytomegalovirus exposure and HLA in healthy donors. Some clones are missing from TCRdb's copy, which holds only in-frame ones; the method was immunoSEQ multiplex PCR. The sample yields under 200,000 clones, around 80% seen once. Sequences were obtained from PBMCs. These receptors were obtained from a middle-aged man in good health and CMV-seronegative. Each CDR3 is given with its conserved first and last residue. Each record gives: clone size, V gene, J gene, D gene, CDR3 protein, CDR3 DNA. A D gene is named only where the DNA matches it firmly. Expanded clones get a size class; other rows say once, few or many, or leave the size out.

>-|TRBV11-2|TRBJ2-3|TRBD1
CASSPRQGGGTDTQYF
TGTGCCAGCAGCCCCCGACAGGGGGGAGGCACAGATACGCAGTATTTT
>-|TRBV6-1|TRBJ2-1|TRBD2
CASRRTSGEQFF
TGTGCCAGCAGACGTACTAGCGGTGAGCAGTTCTTC
>-|TRBV29-1|TRBJ1-1|-
CSGNLPGQLNTEAFF
TGCAGCGGCAACTTACCCGGACAGCTGAACACTGAAGCTTTCTTT
>-|TRBV27|TRBJ2-1|TRBD1
CASSPGTGVYNEQFF
TGTGCCAGCAGTCCCGGGACAGGCGTTTACAATGAGCAGTTCTTC
>-|TRBV19|TRBJ2-7|TRBD1
CASSMGTGRYEQYF
TGTGCCAGTAGTATGGGGACAGGGAGGTACGAGCAGTACTTC
>-|TRBV5-6|TRBJ1-2|TRBD1
CASSLRVETGGRRASGYTF
TGTGCCAGCAGCTTGCGTGTTGAGACAGGGGGCCGCCGAGCCTCTGGCTACACCTTC
>-|TRBV18|TRBJ2-7|-
CASSPGTGSYEQYF
TGTGCCAGCTCACCCGGGACCGGGAGCTACGAGCAGTACTTC
>-|TRBV5-4|TRBJ2-6|TRBD1
CASSLAQGAGANVLTF
TGTGCCAGCAGCTTGGCACAGGGGGCAGGGGCCAACGTCCTGACTTTC
>-|TRBV2|TRBJ1-5|-
CASGLGRGRNQPQHF
TGTGCCAGCGGGCTTGGTAGGGGTCGCAATCAGCCCCAGCATTTT
>few|TRBV30|TRBJ2-2|TRBD2
CAWSFTSGNFGAGELFF
TGTGCCTGGAGTTTCACAAGCGGGAATTTTGGGGCCGGGGAGCTGTTTTTT
>-|TRBV5-1|TRBJ2-1|-
CASSFLRASYNEQFF
TGCGCCAGCAGCTTTCTGAGGGCCTCCTACAATGAGCAGTTCTTC
>-|TRBV11-3|TRBJ2-7|TRBD2
CASSSRTGGPDEQYF
TGTGCCAGCAGCTCCCGGACGGGAGGGCCGGACGAGCAGTACTTC
>-|TRBV30|TRBJ2-7|-
CAWTGTSSYEQYF
TGTGCCTGGACCGGGACATCCAGCTACGAGCAGTACTTC
>-|TRBV4-1|TRBJ1-2|-
CASSQETTGSRIYGYTF
TGCGCCAGCAGCCAAGAAACAACAGGATCTCGGATATATGGCTACACCTTC
>once|TRBV27|TRBJ1-5|-
CASSLSGANQPQHF
TGTGCCAGCAGTTTATCAGGGGCCAATCAGCCCCAGCATTTT
>-|TRBV15|TRBJ2-5|TRBD1
CATSGGVGQGPDETQYF
TGTGCCACCAGCGGAGGAGTGGGACAGGGACCGGACGAGACCCAGTACTTC
>-|TRBV7-9|TRBJ2-7|-
CASSRRTGNLDEQYF
TGTGCCAGCAGCCGAAGAACAGGGAATTTGGACGAGCAGTACTTC